One and the same sample provided the 31 T cell receptor beta chains below, sequenced in a study of shared clonotypes between healthy human individuals (TCRdb year 2020). The method was the immunoSEQ multiplex PCR assay. TCRdb limited this immuneACCESS table to in-frame rearrangements with V and J called. A share of clones is missing; checked studies link under half to unresolved V genes, and the rest is unexplained. Present in this sample are about 820,000 clones, about 91% of which were seen just once. The ten largest clonotypes hold around 24% of the sample. CD8 naive samples consisted of CD45RO-negative cells that were positively selected for CCR7, yielding a CD45RA+CCR7+ population without TemRA cells. The sequenced sample was naive CD8+ T cells sorted from blood. The label giving this sample's cell subset or site can be read as: CD45RA+CCR7+. The receptors shown here come from a man aged 30-40 years in good health.

This clone occurred a few times. This rearrangement joins TRBV7-9 to TRBJ2-2; 9 bases fit TRBD2. The CDR3 is 18 residues long. V gave up 4 bases and J gave up 0 bases; unmatched junction bases: 9. The germline V gene encodes CDR1 SEHNR and CDR2 FQNEAQ (reference sequence). CDR3 coding DNA: TGTGCCAGCAGCTCCAGGGGCGCTAGCGGGGCGAACACCGGGGAGCTGTTTTTT. Its protein is CASSSRGASGANTGELFF. Combining the CDR3 with reference TRBV7-9 and TRBJ2-2 gives the whole variable domain DTGVSQNPRHKITKRGQNVTFRCDPISEHNRLYWYRQTLGQGPEFLTYFQNEAQLEKSRLLSDRFSAERPKGSFSTLEIQRTEQGDSAMYLCASSSRGASGANTGELFFGEGSRLTVL.

V is TRBV29-1 and J is TRBJ2-7, with 10 bases lining up with TRBD2. Trimming at V came to 6 bases and at J to 3 bases, leaving 8 bases not matched to a gene. Germline V lookup: CDR1 SQVTM, CDR2 ANQGSEA. This CDR3 is 14 amino acids long. The CDR3 DNA follows: TGCAGCGTCGCACTAGCGGGACGTGGCTACGAGCAGTACTTC. It is translated as CSVALAGRGYEQYF.

The chain is built from TRBV13 and TRBJ2-1; tentatively, D is TRBD2 (5 bases). The CDR3 is 12 amino acids. Between the trimmed V and J ends, which lost 7 bases and 4 bases, there was a span of 8 bases. Germline CDR1 is PRHDT and CDR2 is FYEKMQ (reference sequence). The CDR3, as DNA: TGTGCCAGCATCCAGCGGTACAATGAGCAGTTCTTC. As protein: CASIQRYNEQFF.

The chain is built from TRBV29-1 and TRBJ2-7; D is possibly TRBD1 (7 bases). Germline CDR1 and CDR2: SQVTM and ANQGSEA. CDR3 length: 12 residues. In DNA form, the CDR3 reads TGCACGTGCGGGGACAGTCTTTACGAGCAGTACTTC. Amino acids: CTCGDSLYEQYF.

V usage is TRBV9 and J usage is TRBJ2-1; the D gene is possibly TRBD2 (5 bases). The CDR3 is 14 residues long. V lost 0 bases and J 9 bases, leaving 13 bases between the germline ends. From germline, CDR1 is SGDLS and CDR2 YYNGEE. The CDR3 nucleotides read TGTGCCAGCAGCGTAGGAGGGTGGGAAGGTGAGCAGTTCTTC. Amino acids: CASSVGGWEGEQFF.

This rearrangement joins TRBV27 to TRBJ1-2, with TRBD1 as a possible D gene (6 bases). The CDR3 runs to 13 residues. Germline V gives CDR1 MNHEY, CDR2 SMNVEV (reference sequence). Trimming cost V 5 bases and J 3 bases, with 10 bases left between them. The CDR3 sequence: CASSQGMDYGYTF. As DNA, the CDR3 is TGTGCCAGCAGTCAGGGGATGGACTATGGCTACACCTTC.

The chain joins TRBV5-1 to TRBJ2-1; 11 bases match TRBD2. The CDR3 spans 16 residues. Germline loops: CDR1 SGHRS, CDR2 YFSETQ. Germline trimming cut 5 bases from V and 5 bases from J; bases unmatched to any gene: 9. The chain's CDR3 is CASRDLAGGLDNEQFF. The CDR3 DNA sequence: TGCGCCAGCAGGGATCTAGCGGGGGGACTGGACAATGAGCAGTTCTTC.

This clone occurred a few times. The chain couples TRBV7-9 to TRBJ2-2; D call uncertain. CDR1 is SEHNR and CDR2 is FQNEAQ in the germline V gene (reference sequence). The CDR3 has 14 amino acids. Trimming removed 5 bases from V and 4 bases from J, with 11 bases in between. CDR3 sequence (DNA): TGTGCCAGCAGCCCAACCATGGTCACCGGGGAGCTGTTTTTT. The encoded protein is CASSPTMVTGELFF.

This clone was seen once. The CDR3 nucleotides read TGTGCCAGCAGTACCCGAGCGGGACTAGCTAACAATGAGCAGTTCTTC. The encoded protein is CASSTRAGLANNEQFF. This chain connects TRBV27 to TRBJ2-1; 9 bases line up with TRBD2. V dropped 5 bases and J dropped 5; count of bases not matched to a gene: 10. There are 16 residues in the CDR3. Germline-derived CDR1 and CDR2 are MNHEY and SMNVEV (reference sequence).

The chain employs TRBV10-1 and TRBJ1-5; D not certain. Germline V CDR1 and CDR2: WNHNN, SYGVQD (reference sequence). The CDR3 has 12 residues. Trimming removed 6 bases from V and 7 bases from J, with 10 bases in between. CDR3 bases: TGCGCCAGCAGGAAAGCGGAGCAGCCCCAGCATTTT. Translating it yields CASRKAEQPQHF.

The genes are TRBV7-2 and TRBJ2-1; D perhaps matches TRBD2 (5 bases). Germline V lookup: CDR1 SGHTA, CDR2 FQGNSA. This CDR3 contains 15 residues. The V gene lost 6 bases and the J gene lost 0 bases, with 12 bases spanning the gap. The CDR3 loop is CASSQRSSSYNEQFF. The CDR3 region has the DNA TGTGCCAGCAGTCAGCGGTCGAGCTCCTACAATGAGCAGTTCTTC.

This sequence joins TRBV29-1 and TRBJ1-2; TRBD1 aligns across 8 bases. The CDR3 covers 11 residues. The germline V gene has CDR1 SQVTM and CDR2 ANQGSEA. V shed 6 bases and J 6 bases; nucleotides not matched to a gene: 3. The DNA of the CDR3 is TGCAGCGTATCGGACAGGGATGGCTACACCTTC. Translated, it gives CSVSDRDGYTF.

This chain connects TRBV13 to TRBJ1-2; D possibly corresponds to TRBD1 (5 bases). Germline CDR1 reads PRHDT; CDR2 reads FYEKMQ (reference sequence). This CDR3 has 14 amino acids. V was trimmed by 5 bases and J by 7 bases, leaving 17 bases between them. CDR3 protein: CASSARDWLFGYTF. The CDR3 bases are TGTGCCAGCAGCGCCAGGGACTGGCTGTTTGGCTACACCTTC.

V is TRBV18 and J is TRBJ1-2; 7 bases fit TRBD1. With 2 bases clipped from V and 4 bases from J, the junction kept 10 bases outside the gene matches. Per the germline V gene, CDR1 is KGHSH and CDR2 is LQKENI. This CDR3 is 16 amino acids long. The CDR3 nucleotides are TGTGCCAGCTCACCAGGTCCCGGGACAGAGCTCTATGGCTACACCTTC. Amino acids: CASSPGPGTELYGYTF.

This chain links TRBV7-9 with TRBJ2-7; 13 nucleotides align to TRBD2. This CDR3 contains 18 residues. V shed 4 bases, J shed 1 base, and the junction held 10 bases outside the gene matches. Germline CDR1 SEHNR, CDR2 FQNEAQ (reference sequence). Here the CDR3 reads CASSSQGTSGKISYEQYF. The CDR3 DNA follows: TGTGCCAGCAGCTCTCAAGGGACTAGCGGGAAGATTTCCTACGAGCAGTACTTC.

The J gene is TRBJ2-7, the V gene TRBV7-9; D is unresolved. Germline CDR1 is SEHNR and CDR2 is FQNEAQ (reference sequence). Trimming left V 5 bases short and J 4 bases short, with 9 bases between. This CDR3 region has 12 residues. CDR3 DNA: TGTGCCAGCAGCATCGTGGTATACGAGCAGTACTTC. Amino acids: CASSIVVYEQYF. Drawing the rest from reference TRBV7-9 and TRBJ2-7, the complete variable domain is DTGVSQNPRHKITKRGQNVTFRCDPISEHNRLYWYRQTLGQGPEFLTYFQNEAQLEKSRLLSDRFSAERPKGSFSTLEIQRTEQGDSAMYLCASSIVVYEQYFGPGTRLTVT.

As concerns this clone: This CDR3 is also generated by other DNA sequences in the sample. This rearrangement joins TRBV27 to TRBJ2-7; no clear D. The CDR3 length is 11 residues. Germline lookup yields CDR1 MNHEY and CDR2 SMNVEV (reference sequence). V was pared by 6 bases and J by 2 bases, with 5 bases between. The CDR3 loop reads CASSTAYEQYF. CDR3 nucleotide sequence: TGTGCCAGCAGCACAGCCTACGAGCAGTACTTC.

The chain joins TRBV13 to TRBJ2-3; 10 bases align to TRBD2. The junction had 9 bases not matched to a gene; V was cut back by 4 bases and J by 2 bases. The CDR3 has 17 residues. Germline-derived CDR1 and CDR2 are PRHDT and FYEKMQ (reference sequence). CDR3 sequence reads: CASSSQSGLAVTDTQYF. The CDR3 DNA is TGTGCCAGCAGCTCCCAATCCGGACTAGCGGTCACAGATACGCAGTATTTT.

The chain has TRBV7-2 and TRBJ2-1; the D call may be TRBD1 or TRBD2 (5 bases each). With 1 base removed from V and 2 bases from J, the gap between germline ends came to 12 bases. The CDR3 contains 16 residues. Germline CDR1 is SGHTA and CDR2 is FQGNSA. The CDR3 loop is CASSLVEGKPYNEQFF. In DNA form, the CDR3 reads TGTGCCAGCAGCTTAGTTGAGGGGAAACCCTACAATGAGCAGTTCTTC.

This clone was counted once. The chain is built from TRBV7-3 and TRBJ2-1; TRBD2 might be the D (5 bases). The V and J ends lost 5 bases and 6 bases respectively, with 17 bases between them. This CDR3 region has 15 residues. Germline-derived CDR1 and CDR2 are SGHTA and FQGTGA. As DNA, the CDR3 is TGTGCCAGCAGCAAAAAAGCGGACTTCTCCAATGAGCAGTTCTTC. This encodes CASSKKADFSNEQFF.

The chain couples TRBV15 to TRBJ2-3, with 9 bases lining up with TRBD2. Germline values: CDR1 LNHNV, CDR2 YYDKDF (reference sequence). The CDR3 consists of 15 residues. V lost 1 base to trimming and J lost 2 bases; unmatched junction nucleotides: 1. This CDR3 reads CATSRGGRATDTQYF. CDR3 bases: TGTGCCACCAGCAGAGGCGGGAGGGCCACAGATACGCAGTATTTT.

This chain uses TRBV7-9 with TRBJ2-1; TRBD1 agrees at 9 bases. CDR1 and CDR2 from the germline V gene are SEHNR and FQNEAQ (reference sequence). V was pared by 6 bases and J by 3 bases, with 6 bases of the junction left unmatched. CDR3 length equals 15 residues. In nucleotides, the CDR3 is TGTGCCAGCAGTTCGGCGGGACAGGGCTACAATGAGCAGTTCTTC. It translates to CASSSAGQGYNEQFF.

V usage is TRBV4-1 and J usage is TRBJ2-2, with TRBD1 identical over 9 bases. Germline V gene sequence: CDR1 MGHRA, CDR2 YSYEKL. The CDR3 covers 19 residues. V gave up 4 bases and J gave up 3 bases; unmatched junction bases: 15. CDR3 DNA sequence: TGCGCCAGCAGCCCCCTGGGGGTACGGGACAGGGAGGACACCGGGGAGCTGTTTTTT. Encoded protein: CASSPLGVRDREDTGELFF.

This chain links TRBV28 with TRBJ1-5; D might be TRBD1 (6 bases). Germline V gives CDR1 MDHEN, CDR2 SYDVKM. V was pared by 6 bases and J by 1 base, with 13 bases between. The CDR3 runs 15 residues. The CDR3 nucleotides are TGTGCCAGCAGCCCTGGGGGGCTAAGCAATCAGCCCCAGCATTTT. This gives the protein CASSPGGLSNQPQHF.

The CDR3 region is CSVGGYYEQYF. CDR3 DNA: TGCAGCGTTGGAGGGTACTACGAGCAGTACTTC. The chain has TRBV29-1 and TRBJ2-7, with D possibly TRBD2 on 5 matching bases. V dropped 4 bases and J dropped 3 bases, with 7 bases sitting between them. CDR1 and CDR2 (germline): SQVTM, ANQGSEA. This CDR3 comprises 11 residues.

V gene TRBV11-2 combines with J gene TRBJ2-1; 11 bases are a match to TRBD2. The length of the CDR3 is 15 residues. The J segment lost 6 bases and the V segment lost 2 bases, leaving 3 bases of the junction unmatched. The V gene's germline CDR1 is SGHAT and CDR2 FQNNGV. The CDR3 sequence is CASSLTSGRSNEQFF. CDR3 bases: TGTGCCAGCAGCTTAACTAGCGGGAGAAGCAATGAGCAGTTCTTC. The entire variable domain, with the rest obtained from reference TRBV11-2 and TRBJ2-1, is as follows: EAGVAQSPRYKIIEKRQSVAFWCNPISGHATLYWYQQILGQGPKLLIQFQNNGVVDDSQLPKDRFSAERLKGVDSTLKIQPAKLEDSAVYLCASSLTSGRSNEQFFGPGTRLTVL.

For this clone: The sample carries other DNA sequences with the same CDR3. This chain links TRBV19 with TRBJ1-5, with D possibly being TRBD1 (5 bases). CDR3 size: 14 residues. V was trimmed by 7 bases and J by 6 bases, leaving 16 bases between them. The germline V gene has CDR1 LNHDA and CDR2 SQIVND (reference sequence). CDR3 amino acids: CASTLREWGQPQHF. Written as DNA, the CDR3 is TGTGCCAGTACTCTCAGGGAGTGGGGTCAGCCCCAGCATTTT.

The chain combines TRBV28 with TRBJ2-7; no reliable D call. Trimming stripped 4 bases from V and 3 bases from J, with 10 bases between. This CDR3 comprises 13 residues. The germline CDR1 and CDR2 sequences are MDHEN and SYDVKM. This chain's CDR3 is CASSSVPFYEQYF. DNA of the CDR3: TGTGCCAGCAGTTCTGTCCCCTTCTACGAGCAGTACTTC.

This chain uses TRBV14 with TRBJ2-5; a possible D gene is TRBD2 (5 bases). CDR1 SGHDN and CDR2 FVKESK come from the germline V gene. CDR3 size: 15 residues. The germline V and J ends were trimmed by 1 base and 5 bases, with 14 bases remaining between them. The CDR3 DNA is TGTGCCAGCAGCCAAGGGAGGATAACAAGGGAGACCCAGTACTTC. Amino acids: CASSQGRITRETQYF.

The chain employs TRBV7-6 and TRBJ1-1; 7 bases line up with TRBD1. The CDR3 spans 15 residues. The germline V gene encodes CDR1 SGHVS and CDR2 FNYEAQ. The J segment lost 3 bases and the V segment lost 5 bases, leaving 9 bases of the junction unmatched. This chain's CDR3 is CASSGRQGLDTEAFF. The DNA of the CDR3 is TGTGCCAGCAGCGGTAGACAGGGTTTAGACACTGAAGCTTTCTTT.

This chain links TRBV6-5 with TRBJ2-7, with D perhaps TRBD1 (5 bases). V lost 2 bases and J 5 bases, leaving 10 bases between the germline ends. CDR3 size: 13 residues. Per the germline V gene, CDR1 is MNHEY and CDR2 is SVGAGI. CDR3 nucleotides: TGTGCCAGCAGTTACGGCCCCAGGGACGAGCAGTACTTC. Residues: CASSYGPRDEQYF.